Listed here are 25 T cell receptor beta chains from one sample, sequenced in a study of T cell clonality in common variable immunodeficiency. No antigen has been assigned to these receptors. Measured with immunoSEQ multiplex PCR; TCRdb has only the in-frame clones, and not every one. Singletons are absent from the sample, which has about 25,000 clones. Notes on the study in general: Common variable immunodeficiency TCR beta sequences reportedly had fewer deletions and N-nucleotide insertions.

The sequencing sample was made of peripheral blood mononuclear cells. These TCRs come from a human donor with common variable immunodeficiency.

This clone was seen a handful of times. Coverage ceases 3 residues before the CDR3 finishes, and the germline J gene fills in the end. This chain uses TRBV20-1 with TRBJ2-7; the D gene is possibly TRBD2 (7 bases). The germline V and J ends were trimmed by 0 bases and 1 base, with 16 bases remaining between them. Germline loops: CDR1 DFQATT, CDR2 SNEGSKA (reference sequence). The CDR3 is 16 residues long. CDR3 DNA, as far as it was read: TGCAGTGCTAGAGATGGAACAGGGAGGGTGTCCTACGAG. This codes for CSARDGTGRVSYE. The entire CDR3 reads CSARDGTGRVSYEQYF.

This clone showed up just a few times. The CDR3 is cut off 3 residues early in the read; its end comes from the germline J gene. This chain uses TRBV7-8 with TRBJ2-7; no reliable D call. CDR3 length: 14 amino acids. V was pared by 1 base and J by 1 base, with 8 bases between. The germline CDR1 and CDR2 sequences are SGHVS and FQNEAQ. This CDR3 reads CASSLEHSSYEQYF. The sequenced part of the CDR3 DNA is TGTGCCAGCAGCTTAGAACACAGTTCCTACGAG. Variable domain in full (rest from reference TRBV7-8 and TRBJ2-7): GAGVSQSPRYKVAKRGQDVALRCDPISGHVSLFWYQQALGQGPEFLTYFQNEAQLDKSGLPSDRFFAERPEGSVSTLKIQRTQQEDSAVYLCASSLEHSSYEQYFGPGTRLTVT.

CDR3 DNA (partial): TGTGCCAGCAGCATGGGACAGATGTACGAG. Translation gives CASSMGQMYE. The entire CDR3 reads CASSMGQMYEQYF. This chain links TRBV11-3 with TRBJ2-7; the match to TRBD1 covers 7 bases. Read coverage stops 3 residues before the CDR3 terminus; the germline J gene supplies the remainder. The V and J ends lost 5 bases and 4 bases, in that order; junction bases with no gene match: 5. Germline lookup yields CDR1 SGHNT and CDR2 YENEEA. This CDR3 is built from 13 residues.

Of note for this clone: The CDR3 end falls 3 residues outside the read, so it is completed with the germline J gene. This rearrangement joins TRBV30 to TRBJ2-1; 8 bases fit TRBD2. CDR3 length: 16 residues. The V gene's germline CDR1 is GTSNPN and CDR2 SVGIG (reference sequence). J was trimmed by 2 bases and V by 2 bases; bases with no gene match: 8. CDR3 in amino acids: CAWSSSGGLAYNEQFF. The sequenced CDR3 bases are TGTGCCTGGAGTTCATCGGGGGGACTAGCCTACAATGAG.

The table lists this clone with many counts. The read ends 3 residues shy of where the CDR3 ends; the end is completed using the germline J gene. The chain links TRBV20-1 to TRBJ2-1; 8 positions match TRBD1. The CDR3 extends over 14 amino acids. V dropped 3 bases and J dropped 7; count of bases not matched to a gene: 8. CDR1 DFQATT and CDR2 SNEGSKA come from the germline V gene (reference sequence). The CDR3 here is CSASGLWTGNEQFF. The part of the CDR3 DNA that was read is TGCAGTGCTAGTGGGTTGTGGACAGGGAATGAG.

This clone was observed many times. The read is 3 residues too short to cover the CDR3 end, so that end is filled in from the germline J gene. The chain uses TRBV4-2 and TRBJ1-5; D unresolved. Germline V CDR1 and CDR2: LGHNA, YNFKEQ. Trimming removed 0 bases from V and 5 bases from J, with 11 bases in between. This CDR3 comprises 15 residues. The DNA read from the CDR3 is TGTGCCAGCAGCCAAGAGGGCCACAGTTATCAGCCC. Translation: CASSQEGHSYQP. The CDR3 in its entirety is CASSQEGHSYQPQHF.

This clone was seen repeatedly, ten times or more. Read data end 3 residues before the CDR3 end; the end is taken from the germline J gene. The chain joins TRBV19 to TRBJ2-2, with 8 positions matching TRBD2. This CDR3 contains 14 residues. The germline gives CDR1 LNHDA, CDR2 SQIVND (reference sequence). The V segment lost 6 bases and the J segment 7 bases; nucleotides outside the gene matches: 7. The part of the CDR3 DNA that was read is TGTGCCAGTAGATGGACTAGCAGGGACGGGGAG. Translating gives CASRWTSRDGE. The whole CDR3 is CASRWTSRDGELFF. Together with reference TRBV19 and TRBJ2-2, the CDR3 gives the full variable domain: DGGITQSPKYLFRKEGQNVTLSCEQNLNHDAMYWYRQDPGQGLRLIYYSQIVNDFQKGDIAEGYSVSREKKESFPLTVTSAQKNPTAFYLCASRWTSRDGELFFGEGSRLTVL.

This clone was seen ten or more times. The CDR3 extends 3 residues past the end of the read, so its final part is completed from the germline J gene. The J gene is TRBJ2-7, the V gene TRBV9; D is undetermined. The CDR3 is 12 amino acids. Germline V gene sequence: CDR1 SGDLS, CDR2 YYNGEE. Between the trimmed V and J ends, which lost 4 bases and 4 bases, there was a span of 9 bases. The part of the CDR3 DNA that was read is TGTGCCAGCAGCTCCCGGGTGTACGAG. It encodes CASSSRVYE. The whole CDR3 sequence reads CASSSRVYEQYF.

This clone appeared a few times. The read terminates 3 residues before the CDR3 end, so the remaining end is supplied by the germline J gene. This chain uses TRBV2 with TRBJ1-1; D gene unclear. The V end was cut by 4 bases, the J end by 4 bases, with 10 bases between. There are 13 residues in the CDR3. Germline lookup yields CDR1 SNHLY and CDR2 FYNNEI. The CDR3 reads CASSGDLSTEAFF. The part of the CDR3 DNA that was read is TGTGCCAGCAGTGGCGATCTTAGCACTGAA.

This clone showed up many times. The read stops 3 residues short of the end of the CDR3; the missing end is completed from the germline J gene. The chain employs TRBV7-6 and TRBJ1-5; D gene ambiguous. This CDR3 spans 13 amino acids. The V and J ends lost 1 base and 3 bases respectively, with 4 bases between them. Germline lookup yields CDR1 SGHVS and CDR2 FNYEAQ. The sequenced part of the CDR3 DNA is TGTGCCAGCAGCTTAGATTACAATCAGCCC. Its translation: CASSLDYNQP. The whole CDR3 region reads CASSLDYNQPQHF.

This clone has a handful of counts. The read ends 3 residues before the CDR3 terminus; that terminus is restored from the germline J gene. The genes are TRBV18 and TRBJ2-5; a possible D gene is TRBD1 (5 bases). V was shortened by 3 bases and J by 1 base, with 18 bases between the two germline ends. The CDR3 is 17 residues long. The germline gives CDR1 KGHSH, CDR2 LQKENI. CDR3 sequence reads: CASSPTQGWKVQETQYF. Incomplete CDR3 DNA: TGTGCCAGCTCACCTACCCAGGGATGGAAGGTCCAAGAGACC. Variable domain in full (rest from reference TRBV18 and TRBJ2-5): NAGVMQNPRHLVRRRGQEARLRCSPMKGHSHVYWYRQLPEEGLKFMVYLQKENIIDESGMPKERFSAEFPKEGPSILRIQQVVRGDSAAYFCASSPTQGWKVQETQYFGPGTRLLVL.

This clone was detected many times. The read finishes 3 residues shy of the CDR3 end, and the germline J gene is used to complete it. The genes are TRBV7-2 and TRBJ1-1; D gene ambiguous. V was trimmed by 2 bases and J by 1 base, leaving 5 bases between them. Per germline, CDR1 SGHTA and CDR2 FQGNSA. CDR3 size: 13 residues. The CDR3 bases that were read are TGTGCCAGCAGCTTACAGTGGAACACTGAA. It encodes CASSLQWNTE. The complete CDR3 sequence is CASSLQWNTEAFF.

This clone came up many times. The CDR3 extends 3 residues past the end of the read, so its final part is completed from the germline J gene. The chain uses TRBV20-1 and TRBJ1-6; tentative D call: TRBD1 (6 bases). V was cut by 6 bases and J by 10 bases, with 22 bases left in between. The germline V gene encodes CDR1 DFQATT and CDR2 SNEGSKA (reference sequence). The CDR3 extends over 15 amino acids. This CDR3 reads CSAPLRTDPSSPLHF. CDR3 DNA, as far as it was read: TGCAGTGCCCCGCTACGGACAGACCCGTCCTCACCC.

This clone was counted at least ten times. The CDR3 end falls 3 residues outside the read, so it is completed with the germline J gene. The gene calls are TRBV29-1 and TRBJ2-1, with TRBD1 identical over 9 bases. In germline, CDR1 is SQVTM, CDR2 ANQGSEA. After removal of 1 base from V and 3 bases from J, the junction contained 7 bases not matched to a gene. The CDR3 extends over 16 amino acids. CDR3 bases read: TGCAGCGTTGAAGTCCTGGACAGGGGAAACTACAATGAG. It yields the protein CSVEVLDRGNYNE. The full-length CDR3 reads as CSVEVLDRGNYNEQFF.

This clone was counted only a few times. The CDR3 extends 3 residues past the end of the read, so its final part is completed from the germline J gene. V usage is TRBV7-2 and J usage is TRBJ2-1; TRBD1 might be the D (5 bases). The V gene lost 1 base and the J gene lost 8 bases, with 12 bases spanning the gap. Germline V gene sequence: CDR1 SGHTA, CDR2 FQGNSA. CDR3 length equals 14 residues. CDR3 residues: CASSLVGTRDEQFF. The CDR3 bases that were read are TGTGCCAGCAGCTTAGTCGGAACCAGGGATGAG.

This clone was picked up many times. The read gets to within 3 residues of the CDR3 end, and the germline J gene fills in the rest. The J gene is TRBJ1-1, the V gene TRBV6-4, with 9 bases lining up with TRBD1. From germline, CDR1 is MRHNA and CDR2 SNTAGT. There are 14 residues in the CDR3. Trimming cost V 6 bases and J 5 bases; bases outside gene matches: 7. CDR3 DNA, as far as it was read: TGTGCCAGCAGGGAGACAGGGGGTTGGACTGAA. It specifies CASRETGGWTE. The entire CDR3 protein reads CASRETGGWTEAFF.

This clone was seen a handful of times. One end of the junction is discordant with germline, which a read error may explain. The CDR3 goes on 3 residues after the read ends, and that part is filled in from the germline J gene. The chain employs TRBV18 and TRBJ1-5; 8 bases match TRBD1. Germline V lookup: CDR1 KGHSH, CDR2 LQKENI. CDR3 length equals 17 residues. The CDR3 DNA, read in part, is TGTGCCAGCTCACCATGGGGCTGGGCAGGGGGCAACCAGCCC. This codes for CASSPWGWAGGNQP. The full CDR3 is CASSPWGWAGGNQPQHF.

This clone came up many times. The DNA ends 3 residues before the CDR3 does, and the rest of the CDR3 is filled in from the germline J gene. The chain recombines TRBV5-1 with TRBJ1-1; 7 bases are shared with TRBD1. CDR3 length equals 13 residues. V shed 4 bases, J shed 5 bases, and the junction held 5 bases outside the gene matches. Germline V CDR1 and CDR2: SGHRS, YFSETQ. The DNA read from the CDR3 is TGCGCCAGCAGCAGGACAGGCGAAACTGAA. Translating it yields CASSRTGETE. The complete CDR3 reads CASSRTGETEAFF. Drawing the rest from reference TRBV5-1 and TRBJ1-1, the complete variable domain is KAGVTQTPRYLIKTRGQQVTLSCSPISGHRSVSWYQQTPGQGLQFLFEYFSETQRNKGNFPGRFSGRQFSNSRSEMNVSTLELGDSALYLCASSRTGETEAFFGQGTRLTVV.

The table lists this clone with a few counts. Read sequence stops 3 residues before the CDR3 end, and the germline J gene provides the missing end. This chain links TRBV30 with TRBJ1-6; D unclear. CDR1 and CDR2 (germline): GTSNPN, SVGIG (reference sequence). This CDR3 spans 11 amino acids. The ends were cut back, 0 bases at V and 10 bases at J, with 4 bases in the middle. The sequenced CDR3 bases are TGTGCCTGGAGTGTACGGTCACCC. Translation gives CAWSVRSP. The whole CDR3 region reads CAWSVRSPLHF.

This clone was counted at least ten times. Read sequence stops 3 residues before the CDR3 end, and the germline J gene provides the missing end. V usage is TRBV5-4 and J usage is TRBJ2-3, with D maybe TRBD1 (5 bases). Germline assignment: CDR1 SGHNT and CDR2 YYREEE (reference sequence). The V and J ends lost 5 bases and 2 bases respectively, with 12 bases between them. This CDR3 comprises 14 residues. The CDR3 loop is CASRTVASTDTQYF. The DNA read from the CDR3 is TGTGCCAGCAGGACAGTGGCGTCCACAGATACG.

This clone was counted at least ten times. The read comes to an end 3 residues before the CDR3 does, leaving the germline J gene to fill in the end. The chain couples TRBV10-3 to TRBJ2-3; 9 nucleotides line up with TRBD2. Unmatched junction bases numbered 3, after V lost 4 bases and J lost 7 bases. There are 13 residues in the CDR3. In germline, CDR1 is ENHRY, CDR2 SYGVKD. The CDR3 spells CAISGAGGNTQYF. The covered CDR3 bases are TGTGCCATCAGTGGAGCGGGAGGAAATACG.

This clone was picked up many times. Read sequence stops 3 residues before the CDR3 end, and the germline J gene provides the missing end. The chain uses TRBV7-9 and TRBJ2-7, with TRBD2 identical over 10 bases. J gave up 0 bases and V 6 bases, and 2 bases lay outside the gene matches. This CDR3 region has 14 residues. The germline V gene encodes CDR1 SEHNR and CDR2 FQNEAQ (reference sequence). CDR3 bases read: TGTGCCAGCAGGTCTAGCGGGAGCTCCTACGAG. This sequence encodes CASRSSGSSYE. The entire CDR3 is CASRSSGSSYEQYF.

In this sample, this clone turned up a few times. The CDR3 goes on 3 residues after the read ends, and that part is filled in from the germline J gene. The chain has TRBV7-9 and TRBJ1-6; D might be TRBD1 (5 bases). The length of the CDR3 is 14 residues. The germline V gene has CDR1 SEHNR and CDR2 FQNEAQ (reference sequence). Trimming left V 3 bases short and J 9 bases short, with 12 bases between. The CDR3: CASSFDSNTSPLHF. The CDR3 bases that were read are TGTGCCAGCAGCTTCGACAGTAACACTTCACCC.

Points on this clone: The read gets to within 3 residues of the CDR3 end, and the germline J gene fills in the rest. V usage is TRBV18 and J usage is TRBJ2-5; D gene ambiguous. The germline CDR1 and CDR2 sequences are KGHSH and LQKENI. Trimming removed 1 base from V and 2 bases from J, with 11 bases in between. The CDR3 sequence is 15 residues long. CDR3 DNA, as far as it was read: TGTGCCAGCTCACCACGGAGCGCCTCACAAGAGACC. Translated, it gives CASSPRSASQET. The CDR3, in full, reads CASSPRSASQETQYF.

This clone has more than one count but fewer than ten. The read terminates 3 residues before the CDR3 end, so the remaining end is supplied by the germline J gene. The V and J genes are TRBV18 and TRBJ1-1; possible D gene TRBD1, 6 bases. V was cut by 2 bases and J by 5 bases, with 21 bases left in between. CDR3 size: 17 residues. The germline gives CDR1 KGHSH, CDR2 LQKENI. Partial CDR3 DNA: TGTGCCAGCTCACCAGGGGCGGCCCACACAAGGGGGACTGAA. Translated: CASSPGAAHTRGTE. The whole CDR3 protein reads CASSPGAAHTRGTEAFF.